This T cell receptor (beta chain) originates from a study of post-analysis software for immune sequencing data. Study-level findings and limits: The normalized Chao1 diversity of multiple sclerosis patients was significantly lower than that of controls.

The CDR3 contains 14 residues. V dropped 4 bases and J dropped 6; count of bases not matched to a gene: 6. CDR1 and CDR2 from the germline V gene are SGHTA and FQGTGA. This clonotype has a handful of counts. Its antigen is not known. Unique-molecular-identifier-tagged TCR beta cDNA libraries were used. TCRdb re-derived calls from the PCR reads in MiXCR, one entry per CDR3 protein. This table holds some 160,000 distinct CDR3 sequences, under 40% found once. The rearrangement joins TRBV7-3 to TRBJ2-1; TRBD2 agrees at 7 bases. The source is a girl between 10 and 17 years old with multiple sclerosis. The sequencing here drew on blood, taken after autologous hematopoietic stem cell transplantation. The CDR3 DNA reads TGTGCCAGCAGCTCGGGCGGCGGGAGCAATGAGCAGTTCTTC. Translating it yields CASSSGGGSNEQFF. The full variable domain, in which reference TRBV7-3 and TRBJ2-1 provide the parts outside the CDR3, is GAGVSQTPSNKVTEKGKYVELRCDPISGHTALYWYRQSLGQGPEFLIYFQGTGAADDSGLPNDRFFAVRPEGSVSTLKIQRTERGDSAVYLCASSSGGGSNEQFFGPGTRLTVL.